This paragraph covers one T cell receptor (beta chain) sequence. This clone was recorded a few times. Its antigen remains undetermined. No qualities accompany the bases; no much larger clone lies one base away. These data are taken from a study of OX40 agonist ivuxolimab in advanced cancers. Context from the whole study: Ivuxolimab, which targeted the costimulatory receptor OX40 (CD134), was an agonistic, fully human IgG2 monoclonal antibody. Intravenous ivuxolimab was administered to patients every 2 weeks at six dose levels: 0.01, 0.1, 0.3, 1.5, 3 and 10 mg/kg. Of the approximately 54 patients in dose escalation, about 20 had hepatocellular carcinoma, some 15 had melanoma, 9 had renal cell carcinoma and 9 had head and neck cancer. In the dose-escalation cohort, 65% to 90% of patients were male, and the mean age was approximately 60 years, with a range of 23 to 79. Prior anti-PD-1, anti-PD-L1 or anti-CTLA-4 therapy was permitted, and checkpoint inhibitors had been received by roughly 42% of dose-escalation patients. Partial responses occurred in three dose-escalation patients, of whom one had hepatocellular carcinoma and two had cutaneous melanoma. Peripheral TCRbeta sequencing aimed to test whether ivuxolimab altered TCR sequence diversity and caused clonal T-cell expansion. The paper reports the monotherapy dose-escalation portion (N of about 50 patients) of the phase I ivuxolimab trial. On the study overall, not on this receptor specifically: The antigen specificity of the peripheral T cells that underwent clonal expansion was not determined. At doses of 0.1 to 3.0 mg/kg, clonal expansion of both CD4+ and CD8+ T cells in blood was seen between baseline and week 6. After ivuxolimab, CD8+ T cells had more expanded clones than CD4+ T cells on average. Low levels of normalized T-cell clonal expansion were also shown by some nonresponding patients. In the 0.1-3.0 mg/kg groups, partial responders were among the patients with the lowest normalized peripheral clonal expansion, particularly in CD8+ T cells.

Patients with a history of autoimmune disease or receiving systemic immunosuppression were excluded from the trial. Peripheral blood for TCR sequencing was drawn from every dose cohort at baseline, at cycle 4 day 1 and at cycle 7 day 1. Samples came from an open-label, multicenter, first-in-human phase I dose-escalation trial of ivuxolimab. Adults with locally advanced or metastatic melanoma, renal cell, hepatocellular, or head and neck squamous cell carcinoma were enrolled in the trial. Before TCR sequencing, CD4+ T cells and CD8+ T cells were sorted from peripheral blood as separate populations. Via the germline V gene (reference sequence), CDR1 is LNHDA and CDR2 SQIVND. Spanning cysteine to phenylalanine, the CDR3 consists of 14 amino acids. Only the CDR3 part of the read is kept: 42 bases, read in frame from the first base. Relative to germline, V is 2 bases shorter and J is 4 bases shorter, with 11 bases between their ends.

To sequence the TCRbeta CDR3 region, genomic DNA was isolated from the sorted cells. The immunoSEQ Assay was used to sequence the TCRbeta CDR3 regions. TCRdb obtained this table from immuneACCESS and retained in-frame rearrangements with V and J assigned. These tables miss some clones; where compared with another copy, unresolved V genes account for less than half of the shortfall, and the remainder is unexplained. The sample table contains approximately 76,000 clones; only one count was recorded for 80% to 90% of them. Approximately 5.1% of the sample lies in the top ten. The specimen comprised CD4+ or CD8+ T cells sorted from blood, sampled in a trial of the OX40 agonist ivuxolimab. This receptor was obtained from an adult with an advanced solid tumor such as melanoma, head and neck, liver or kidney cancer. The V and J genes are TRBV19 and TRBJ1-2; the D segment cannot be called with confidence. The DNA sequence follows: TGTGCCAGTAGTATACAGGCCCCTATCTATGGCTACACCTTC. Its protein product is CASSIQAPIYGYTF.